The entry that follows covers one T cell receptor (beta chain) sequence. Germline lookup yields CDR1 KGHSH and CDR2 LQKENI. With 3 bases clipped from V and 2 bases from J, the junction kept 2 bases outside the gene matches. The CDR3 spans 16 residues. The data are from a study of OX40 agonist ivuxolimab in advanced cancers. Overall study context: Ivuxolimab, an antibody acting as an agonist of OX40 (CD134), was used to treat patients. Three patients showed partial responses: one hepatocellular carcinoma and two cutaneous melanoma cases.

Profiling relied on immunoSEQ multiplex PCR, and the TCRdb table lists in-frame clones only, not all of them. Found here are 48,000 or so clones, roughly three quarters of them singletons; the top ten hold around 7%. The starting material was CD4+ or CD8+ T cells sorted from blood, obtained in a trial of the OX40 agonist ivuxolimab. The V call is TRBV18, the J call TRBJ2-5; 14 bases line up with TRBD2. The TCR sequence derives from an adult with an advanced solid tumor such as melanoma, head and neck, liver or kidney cancer. The CDR3 DNA reads TGTGCCAGCTCACCCCGACTAGCGGGAGGGCAAGAGACCCAGTACTTC. Translated, it gives CASSPRLAGGQETQYF.